Shown below are 5 T cell receptor beta chains from a single sample sequenced in a study of T cell responses to AZD1222 COVID-19 vaccine. TCRdb keeps only in-frame clones here, not all; method: immunoSEQ multiplex PCR. Counted here are nearly 110,000 clones, 90% occurring once; the ten biggest clones make up 8%. The source material was peripheral blood, sampled 28 days after the second AZD1222 dose. The receptor set was obtained from an adult who received the AZD1222 COVID-19 vaccine.

V and J are TRBV9 and TRBJ2-2; 11 nucleotides align to TRBD2. This CDR3 spans 16 amino acids. From germline, CDR1 is SGDLS and CDR2 YYNGEE. The J segment lost 3 bases and the V segment lost 0 bases, leaving 1 base of the junction unmatched. The CDR3 region is CASSVGLAGHTGELFF. The CDR3 region has the DNA TGTGCCAGCAGCGTAGGACTAGCGGGGCACACCGGGGAGCTGTTTTTT.

CDR3 nucleotide sequence: TGTGCCAGCAGCGTACCCCTAGCGGGGGGGCCCGGGACAGATACGCAGTATTTT. Its protein product is CASSVPLAGGPGTDTQYF. The chain recombines TRBV9 with TRBJ2-3, with 12 positions matching TRBD2. Germline V lookup: CDR1 SGDLS, CDR2 YYNGEE. V lost 1 base and J lost 3; bases outside the gene matches: 9. This CDR3 region has 18 residues.

The chain carries TRBV5-1 and TRBJ2-7; TRBD1 is a possible D gene (5 bases). V was clipped by 9 bases and J by 2 bases, with 18 bases between them. The CDR3 is made up of 14 amino acids. Germline CDR1 is SGHRS and CDR2 is YFSETQ. The CDR3 sequence is CATSREVPAYEQYF. The CDR3 DNA follows: TGCGCCACGTCCAGGGAAGTCCCAGCCTACGAGCAGTACTTC.

The rearrangement joins TRBV24-1 to TRBJ2-7; tentatively, D is TRBD2 (6 bases). The CDR3 spans 11 residues. V lost 5 bases and J lost 8, with 9 bases in between. CDR1 is KGHDR, CDR2 SFDVKD, per germline. CDR3 loop: CATSAAGKQYF. As DNA, the CDR3 is TGTGCCACCAGTGCGGCGGGGAAGCAGTACTTC.

This clone was counted once. This chain connects TRBV5-5 to TRBJ1-6, with D maybe TRBD1 (6 bases). CDR3 length: 16 residues. Per the germline V gene, CDR1 is SGHKS and CDR2 is YYEKEE (reference sequence). V was cut by 1 base and J by 6 bases, with 14 bases left in between. CDR3 sequence reads: CASSLFGSGANSPLHF. The CDR3 region has the DNA TGTGCCAGCAGCTTGTTTGGTTCGGGGGCTAATTCACCCCTCCACTTT.